The next 29 T cell receptor beta chains were all read from a single sample in a study of cytomegalovirus exposure and HLA in healthy donors. Primers: 60 Vbeta forward and 13 Jbeta reverse. TCRdb's table, derived via immunoSEQ multiplex PCR, lists solely in-frame clones and lacks some. The sample lists over 150,000 clones, around 80% occurring once. The sample was PBMCs. The receptors stem from a male donor in good health and CMV-seronegative.

The rearrangement links TRBV30 to TRBJ2-1; weak D call: TRBD2 (6 bases). The V gene lost 3 bases and the J gene lost 3 bases, with 15 bases spanning the gap. The germline V gene encodes CDR1 GTSNPN and CDR2 SVGIG (reference sequence). CDR3 size: 15 residues. Here the CDR3 reads CAWSPGMRDYNEQFF. Here the CDR3 DNA reads TGTGCCTGGAGCCCCGGGATGCGGGACTACAATGAGCAGTTCTTC.

The rearrangement uses TRBV19 and TRBJ1-5, with 7 bases that match TRBD1. Germline CDR1 reads LNHDA; CDR2 reads SQIVND (reference sequence). This CDR3 spans 15 amino acids. With V trimmed by 10 bases and J by 0 bases, 9 bases remained unmatched. The CDR3 loop is CATFPQGYSNQPQHF. The CDR3 DNA reads as TGTGCCACTTTTCCACAGGGGTATAGCAATCAGCCCCAGCATTTT. The full variable domain, rest sourced from reference TRBV19 and TRBJ1-5, is DGGITQSPKYLFRKEGQNVTLSCEQNLNHDAMYWYRQDPGQGLRLIYYSQIVNDFQKGDIAEGYSVSREKKESFPLTVTSAQKNPTAFYLCATFPQGYSNQPQHFGDGTRLSIL.

The chain employs TRBV5-1 and TRBJ2-5; 14 nucleotides line up with TRBD2. The J call could be wrong; TRBJ2-7 is a better fit for the DNA end. CDR3 length: 17 residues. Germline lookup yields CDR1 SGHRS and CDR2 YFSETQ. In DNA, the CDR3 is TGCGCCAGCAGCTTACTCGTCGGGACTAGCGGGAGTTCCGAGCAGTACTTC. This gives the protein CASSLLVGTSGSSEQYF.

This clone appeared once. The V gene is TRBV6-5, the J gene TRBJ2-5; TRBD2 might be the D (7 bases). Between the trimmed V and J ends, which lost 4 bases and 0 bases, there was a span of 15 bases. CDR1 and CDR2 (germline): MNHEY, SVGAGI. CDR3 length: 16 residues. CDR3 loop: CASSSTGGHNQETQYF. The CDR3 DNA reads as TGTGCCAGCAGTTCGACGGGGGGACACAACCAAGAGACCCAGTACTTC.

The rearrangement uses TRBV2 and TRBJ2-2; perhaps TRBD1 as D (5 bases). V was shortened by 6 bases and J by 3 bases, with 11 bases between the two germline ends. Germline assignment: CDR1 SNHLY and CDR2 FYNNEI. The CDR3 loop spans 14 amino acids. The CDR3 DNA follows: TGTGCCAGCAGCACGAAGGGGTACACCGGGGAGCTGTTTTTT. Its translation: CASSTKGYTGELFF.

The count of this clone is one. The chain links TRBV5-6 to TRBJ2-5; TRBD2 matches at 7 bases. This CDR3 contains 14 residues. After removal of 1 base from V and 4 bases from J, the junction contained 4 bases not matched to a gene. Germline V gives CDR1 SGHDT, CDR2 YYEEEE. This chain's CDR3 is CASSLSGAGETQYF. The CDR3 nucleotides are TGTGCCAGCAGCTTGAGCGGGGCGGGAGAGACCCAGTACTTC.

This chain links TRBV9 with TRBJ2-5; D gene uncertain. This CDR3 is built from 10 residues. V lost 4 bases and J lost 5, with 3 bases in between. Germline V lookup: CDR1 SGDLS, CDR2 YYNGEE. Written as DNA, the CDR3 is TGTGCCAGCAGCCAGGAGACCCAGTACTTC. Encoded protein: CASSQETQYF.

V is TRBV4-3 and J is TRBJ1-2, with TRBD1 matching over 8 bases. The CDR3 is 15 amino acids. V lost 3 bases, J lost 2 bases, and 5 bases stayed unmatched. CDR1 is LGHNA and CDR2 is YSLEER in the germline V gene. The CDR3 DNA is TGCGCCAGCAGCCAGGACAGGGCCACCAACTATGGCTACACCTTC. Its translation: CASSQDRATNYGYTF.

The V gene is TRBV27, the J gene TRBJ2-7; TRBD2 might be the D (6 bases). The CDR3 totals 13 residues. The V gene lost 3 bases and the J gene lost 6 bases, with 12 bases spanning the gap. Germline V CDR1 and CDR2: MNHEY, SMNVEV (reference sequence). The CDR3 here is CASSLGGKGEQYF. CDR3 nucleotides: TGTGCCAGCAGTTTGGGGGGAAAGGGCGAGCAGTACTTC.

The chain couples TRBV10-2 to TRBJ2-3; 12 bases map to TRBD2. The CDR3 sequence is 17 residues long. With 0 bases clipped from V and 3 bases from J, the junction kept 4 bases outside the gene matches. Germline V gene sequence: CDR1 WSHSY, CDR2 SAAADI. The CDR3 is CASSESLAGGQTDTQYF. The DNA of the CDR3 is TGCGCCAGCAGTGAGTCCCTAGCGGGGGGGCAGACAGATACGCAGTATTTT.

This clone has at least ten counts. This chain joins TRBV4-2 and TRBJ2-5, with D possibly matching TRBD2 (6 bases). This CDR3 comprises 16 residues. The V gene lost 0 bases and the J gene lost 5 bases, with 16 bases spanning the gap. The V gene's germline CDR1 is LGHNA and CDR2 YNFKEQ. DNA for the CDR3: TGTGCCAGCAGCCAAGACCCCCCGGGGGAAGGGGAGACCCAGTACTTC. It specifies CASSQDPPGEGETQYF.

The chain recombines TRBV5-1 with TRBJ2-3; no reliable D call. CDR1 is SGHRS and CDR2 is YFSETQ in the germline V gene. Deletions cut 1 base from V and 3 bases from J, with 12 bases between. This CDR3 has 15 residues. This chain's CDR3 is CASSLTVSETDTQYF. As DNA, the CDR3 is TGCGCCAGCAGCTTGACAGTCTCCGAAACAGATACGCAGTATTTT.

The genes are TRBV6-1 and TRBJ2-7; 10 bases line up with TRBD1. The CDR3 extends over 15 amino acids. In germline, CDR1 is MNHNS, CDR2 SASEGT. Trimming took 4 bases from V and 6 from J; bases not matched to a gene: 9. As DNA, the CDR3 is TGTGCCAGCAGTGCAGATCCGGGACAGGGGACCGAGCAGTACTTC. The encoded protein is CASSADPGQGTEQYF.

This sequence joins TRBV5-6 and TRBJ2-5, with TRBD1 identical over 7 bases. This CDR3 has 13 residues. The trim removed 5 bases at V and 7 bases at J, leaving 8 bases unmatched. In germline, CDR1 is SGHDT, CDR2 YYEEEE. CDR3 region: CASRNGQVGTQYF. Here the CDR3 DNA reads TGTGCCAGCAGAAATGGACAGGTGGGGACCCAGTACTTC.

For the CDR3, the DNA is TGTGCCAGCAGTAACGACAGGGGCAATCAGCCCCAGCATTTT. Translation: CASSNDRGNQPQHF. This rearrangement joins TRBV6-1 to TRBJ1-5; 7 bases line up with TRBD1. The J segment lost 2 bases and the V segment lost 5 bases, leaving 3 bases of the junction unmatched. The germline V gene has CDR1 MNHNS and CDR2 SASEGT. The CDR3 is 14 amino acids.

This clone was seen a few times. V and J are TRBV2 and TRBJ2-7; D is possibly TRBD2 (5 bases). V lost 4 bases and J lost 1, with 11 bases in between. The CDR3 covers 14 residues. From germline, CDR1 is SNHLY and CDR2 FYNNEI. The CDR3 nucleotides read TGTGCCAGCAGTGGAGGGTTGGCGTCCTACGAGCAGTACTTC. Encoded protein: CASSGGLASYEQYF. Drawing the rest from reference TRBV2 and TRBJ2-7, the complete variable domain is EPEVTQTPSHQVTQMGQEVILRCVPISNHLYFYWYRQILGQKVEFLVSFYNNEISEKSEIFDDQFSVERPDGSNFTLKIRSTKLEDSAMYFCASSGGLASYEQYFGPGTRLTVT.

This clone has just a few counts. This chain joins TRBV5-4 and TRBJ2-3, with 7 nucleotides matching TRBD1. Unmatched junction bases numbered 5, after V lost 3 bases and J lost 7 bases. Germline CDR1 reads SGHNT; CDR2 reads YYREEE (reference sequence). The CDR3 is 13 residues long. The CDR3 bases are TGTGCCAGCAGCTATAAGGGGGCAAATACGCAGTATTTT. Its translation: CASSYKGANTQYF.

The CDR3 DNA reads TGCGCCAGCAGCTTGTCGCGGGACTCCTACGAGCAGTACTTC. This codes for CASSLSRDSYEQYF. V gene TRBV5-1 combines with J gene TRBJ2-7; TRBD2 is a possible D gene (6 bases). Trimming pared 1 base from V and 0 bases from J, leaving 8 bases between. Germline CDR1 reads SGHRS; CDR2 reads YFSETQ. This CDR3 contains 14 residues.

The chain uses TRBV29-1 and TRBJ1-1, with 11 bases identical to TRBD1. The germline V gene encodes CDR1 SQVTM and CDR2 ANQGSEA. This CDR3 region has 13 residues. V trimming: 6 bases; J trimming: 11 bases; junction bases outside the gene matches: 11. For the CDR3, the DNA is TGCAGCGTGGCCGGGACAGGGGGAATGGGGGCTTTCTTT. As protein: CSVAGTGGMGAFF.

V is TRBV29-1 and J is TRBJ2-7; tentative D call: TRBD1 (6 bases). The CDR3 covers 14 residues. CDR1 is SQVTM, CDR2 ANQGSEA, per germline. The V end was cut by 0 bases, the J end by 5 bases, with 14 bases between. CDR3 in DNA: TGCAGCGTTGAAGATCGTCAGGGGTCAGACGAGCAGTACTTC. Its protein is CSVEDRQGSDEQYF.

This chain joins TRBV7-9 and TRBJ2-3; 10 nucleotides match TRBD1. Germline V gene data show CDR1 as SEHNR and CDR2 as FQNEAQ (reference sequence). CDR3 length: 15 amino acids. Trimming cost V 5 bases and J 5 bases; bases outside gene matches: 7. As DNA, the CDR3 is TGTGCCAGCAGCCGACAGGGGGCGCTGGAAGATACGCAGTATTTT. This translates into CASSRQGALEDTQYF.

The V and J genes are TRBV18 and TRBJ1-1; 9 bases map to TRBD1. This CDR3 comprises 16 residues. Germline-derived CDR1 and CDR2 are KGHSH and LQKENI. Losses at the gene ends were 1 base for V and 3 bases for J; bases not matched to a gene: 6. The CDR3 coding sequence is TGTGCCAGCTCACCACAACAGGGGGCTTCCTACACTGAAGCTTTCTTT. As protein: CASSPQQGASYTEAFF.

The V and J genes are TRBV29-1 and TRBJ2-3; maybe TRBD1 (6 bases). The CDR3 runs 13 residues. Germline V gene sequence: CDR1 SQVTM, CDR2 ANQGSEA. Trimming stripped 7 bases from V and 2 bases from J, with 13 bases between. The CDR3 nucleotides are TGCAGCGCCGAAACAGGGACCACAGATACGCAGTATTTT. This codes for CSAETGTTDTQYF.

A few counts support this clone. The chain combines TRBV6-5 with TRBJ2-2, with no clear D. The length of the CDR3 is 13 residues. Germline values: CDR1 MNHEY, CDR2 SVGAGI. V was pared by 4 bases and J by 4 bases, with 7 bases between. CDR3 coding DNA: TGTGCCAGCAGTTTAACAGTCACCGGGGAGCTGTTTTTT. This encodes CASSLTVTGELFF.

This rearrangement joins TRBV15 to TRBJ1-5, with 8 bases identical to TRBD1. V shed 3 bases, J shed 6 bases, and the junction held 7 bases outside the gene matches. Germline V gives CDR1 LNHNV, CDR2 YYDKDF (reference sequence). The CDR3 length is 15 residues. The CDR3 DNA is TGTGCCACCAGCAGGGGACAGGCGGAAGGTCAGCCCCAGCATTTT. Protein product: CATSRGQAEGQPQHF. Filled out from reference TRBV15 and TRBJ1-5, the complete variable domain reads DAMVIQNPRYQVTQFGKPVTLSCSQTLNHNVMYWYQQKSSQAPKLLFHYYDKDFNNEADTPDNFQSRRPNTSFCFLDIRSPGLGDTAMYLCATSRGQAEGQPQHFGDGTRLSIL.

V is TRBV5-3 and J is TRBJ1-2; 7 positions agree with TRBD1. TRBV5-3 is reported as an ORF; its role is uncertain. The length of the CDR3 is 14 residues. V gave up 5 bases and J gave up 8 bases; unmatched junction bases: 12. The CDR3 loop reads CARRPDRDGWGYTF. Here the CDR3 DNA reads TGTGCCAGAAGACCAGACAGGGACGGTTGGGGCTACACCTTC.

The CDR3 reads CASSLGQASYEQYF. The CDR3 DNA is TGTGCCAGCAGCTTAGGTCAGGCATCCTACGAGCAGTACTTC. This chain joins TRBV7-2 and TRBJ2-7; D gene ambiguous. Looked up from germline, CDR1 is SGHTA and CDR2 is FQGNSA. With 1 base removed from V and 1 base from J, the gap between germline ends came to 8 bases. This CDR3 has 14 residues.

The chain recombines TRBV4-1 with TRBJ2-7; TRBD2 matches at 9 bases. Per germline, CDR1 MGHRA and CDR2 YSYEKL. This CDR3 is 16 amino acids long. V trimming: 0 bases; J trimming: 6 bases; junction bases outside the gene matches: 9. The CDR3 bases are TGCGCCAGCAGCCAAGATATGGCTAGCGGGACCCTCGAGCAGTACTTC. Translating it yields CASSQDMASGTLEQYF.

This clone was seen more than once but under ten times. In DNA form, the CDR3 reads TGCGCCAGCAGCCAAGAAGCGGGAGGGCCCCCAGATACGCAGTATTTT. This encodes CASSQEAGGPPDTQYF. The genes are TRBV4-3 and TRBJ2-3; 10 bases match TRBD2. Germline-derived CDR1 and CDR2 are LGHNA and YSLEER. V dropped 0 bases and J dropped 4; count of bases not matched to a gene: 4. CDR3 length: 16 amino acids.